The entry below describes one T cell receptor (beta chain). Its antigen remains undetermined. No clone much larger than this one lies a single base away; base qualities are absent. The entry originates in a study of T cell repertoires and Cas9 in healthy adults (dated by TCRdb to between 2018 and 2020). About the study as a whole: Within the CD4 and CD8 compartments, the researchers characterized SpCas9-reactive T cells in terms of multi-effector potency, cytotoxicity and lineage determination. Preexisting T cell immunity against the Streptococcus pyogenes Cas9 nuclease (SpCas9) used in CRISPR gene editing was examined in the study. General conclusions and limits of the study: Proliferation and function of SpCas9-reactive effector T cells were reported to be mitigated in vitro by SpCas9-reactive regulatory T cells.

The CDR3 runs 15 amino acids, cysteine and phenylalanine included. CDR3 DNA is the only sequence kept; it has 45 bases, read in frame from the first base. Ends trimmed: V by 5 bases, J by 3 bases; bases unmatched to a gene: 10. CDR1 SNHLY and CDR2 FYNNEI were looked up in the germline V gene. Donors were healthy humans. The library was made by the immunoSEQ multiplex PCR assay. This immuneACCESS table, as held by TCRdb, lists in-frame sequences with V and J called but not all clones. Of the missing ones, under half trace to an unresolved V gene in checked studies; the others have no known cause. The sample table contains 20,000 to 25,000 clones; only one count was recorded for about 89% of them. The top ten constitute approximately 1.5% of the sample.

Sample: CD4+ effector T cells (CD127+, CD25-, CD137-, CD154-) from PBMCs; culture status not recorded. This clonotype was obtained from a human donor in good health. The V and J genes are TRBV2 and TRBJ2-7, with 7 bases matching TRBD2. The CDR3 sequence is CASSTLGGGLYEQYF. The nucleotide sequence reads as follows: TGTGCCAGCAGTACACTGGGGGGGGGTCTCTACGAGCAGTACTTC.